The rows below give T cell receptor beta chains drawn from one sample of a study of blood T cell repertoires in COVID-19. Some clones are missing from TCRdb's copy, which holds only in-frame ones; the method was immunoSEQ multiplex PCR. The data contain under 300,000 clones, roughly 82% of them singletons. Sequenced: peripheral blood. The receptors shown here come from a woman older than 75 with active or convalescent COVID-19. Each CDR3 is given with its conserved first and last residue. Each record gives: V gene, J gene, clone size, D gene, CDR3 DNA, CDR3 protein. D genes are given only for firm matches. Only part of the rows carry a size: once, few, many, or a class if the clone is expanded.

TRBV21-1	TRBJ1-1	few	-	TGTGCCAGCAGCGAGGACAGGGGGCGCCCGGGGAACACTGAAGCTTTCTTT	CASSEDRGRPGNTEAFF
TRBV6-6	TRBJ1-1	-	-	TGTGCCAGCACCCGGTCCCGCGGGGGACATTCCACTGAAGCTTTCTTT	CASTRSRGGHSTEAFF
TRBV28	TRBJ1-2	-	-	TGTGCCAGCAGCAATCATTCTCCCATGGGGCAGGGGAGAGGCTACACCTTC	CASSNHSPMGQGRGYTF
TRBV7-2	TRBJ2-5	once	-	TGTGCCAGCAGCTTAGTCAACCAAGAGACCCAGTACTTC	CASSLVNQETQYF
TRBV2	TRBJ1-5	-	-	TGTGCCAGCCTTAGGGGCAATAGCAATCAGCCCCAGCATTTT	CASLRGNSNQPQHF
TRBV28	TRBJ1-1	-	-	TGTGCCAGCAGTCCCTTAAACACTGAAGCTTTCTTT	CASSPLNTEAFF
TRBV5-1	TRBJ2-2	-	-	TGCGCCAGCAGCTGGACTGAAACCGGGGAGCTGTTTTTT	CASSWTETGELFF
TRBV2	TRBJ2-1	-	TRBD2	TGTGCCAGCAGCCTAGCGGGAGGGTCTTGGAATGAGCAGTTCTTC	CASSLAGGSWNEQFF
TRBV11-2	TRBJ2-1	-	TRBD2	TGTGCCAGCAGCTTAGAGGGTAGCGGGGGGGGTAATGAGCAGTTCTTC	CASSLEGSGGGNEQFF
TRBV11-2	TRBJ2-5	once	-	TGTGCCAGCAGCTCCTTGCGGGGAGTCCCCGAGACCCAGTACTTC	CASSSLRGVPETQYF
TRBV18	TRBJ1-1	once	-	TGTGCCAGCTCACCACCGCCAGGATCTAACACTGAAGCTTTCTTT	CASSPPPGSNTEAFF
TRBV7-8	TRBJ1-1	few	TRBD1	TGTGCCAGCAGCTTCCCGGGACAGCTGAACACTGAAGCTTTCTTT	CASSFPGQLNTEAFF
TRBV14	TRBJ1-3	-	-	TGTGCCAGCAGCCTCCAGGGGAACACCATATATTTT	CASSLQGNTIYF